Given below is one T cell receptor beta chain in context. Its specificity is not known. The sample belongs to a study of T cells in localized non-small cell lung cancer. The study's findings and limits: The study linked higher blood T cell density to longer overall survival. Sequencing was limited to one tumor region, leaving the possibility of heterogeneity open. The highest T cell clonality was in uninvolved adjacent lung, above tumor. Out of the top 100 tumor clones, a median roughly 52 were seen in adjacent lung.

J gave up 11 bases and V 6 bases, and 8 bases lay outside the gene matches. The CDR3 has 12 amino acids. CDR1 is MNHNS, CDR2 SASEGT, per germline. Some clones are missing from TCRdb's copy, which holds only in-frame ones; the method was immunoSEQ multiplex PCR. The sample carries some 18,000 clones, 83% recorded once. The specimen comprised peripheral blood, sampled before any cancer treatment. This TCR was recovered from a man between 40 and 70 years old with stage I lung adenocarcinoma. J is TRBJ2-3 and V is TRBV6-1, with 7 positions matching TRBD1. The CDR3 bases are TGTGCCAGCAGCATATCCCAGGGGGTGCAGTATTTT. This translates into CASSISQGVQYF.